The rows below give T cell receptor beta chains drawn from one sample of a study of T cells after yellow fever vaccination. TCRdb redid the calling of the 5' RACE reads with MiXCR, one entry per CDR3 protein. The sample includes 310,000 or so distinct CDR3 sequences, roughly 7% of them seen just once. Sequenced here: PBMCs, sampled about 41 days after the first yellow fever vaccination. The receptor source for this set is a man between 18 and 29 years old who received the YFV17D yellow fever vaccine. Both conserved end residues are part of each CDR3. Each record gives: D gene, clone size, J gene, V gene, CDR3 protein, CDR3 DNA. The D gene is left open where the match is weak. Size is omitted from some rows. Given values are once, few, many or a class for expanded clones.

NA many TRBJ2-2 TRBV7-3 CASSFHGQNTGELFF TGTGCCAGCAGCTTTCACGGACAGAACACCGGGGAGCTGTTTTTT
NA NA TRBJ1-5 TRBV13 CASSHRGNQPQHF TGTGCCAGCAGCCATAGGGGAAATCAGCCCCAGCATTTT
NA few TRBJ1-6 TRBV11-3 CASSSGSARNSPLHF TGTGCCAGCAGCTCGGGGTCGGCCAGGAATTCACCCCTCCACTTT
NA many TRBJ2-1 TRBV11-2 CASSSSGGRNEQFF TGTGCCAGCAGCTCTTCTGGGGGCCGCAATGAGCAGTTCTTC
NA many TRBJ2-5 TRBV12-3/TRBV12-4 CASSFAWLETQYF TGTGCCAGCAGTTTCGCGTGGCTGGAGACCCAGTACTTC
TRBD1 NA TRBJ2-5 TRBV7-8 CASSSGRTGGTAETQYF TGTGCCAGCAGCTCGGGTAGGACAGGGGGCACAGCAGAGACCCAGTACTTC
TRBD1 few TRBJ1-1 TRBV5-1 CASSSQGAGDTEAFF TGCGCCAGCAGCTCCCAGGGGGCTGGGGACACTGAAGCTTTCTTT
NA NA TRBJ2-1 TRBV29-1 CSAQTGTYNEQFF TGCAGCGCCCAAACAGGGACCTACAATGAGCAGTTCTTC
TRBD1 few TRBJ1-2 TRBV7-9 CASSLRQGGPYGYTF TGTGCCAGCAGCTTGAGGCAGGGGGGCCCTTATGGCTACACCTTC
NA many TRBJ1-1 TRBV5-1 CASSLTTGNTEAFF TGCGCCAGCAGCTTAACCACGGGGAACACTGAAGCTTTCTTT
NA few TRBJ1-4 TRBV2 CASSSGWDEKLFF TGTGCCAGCAGTTCAGGGTGGGATGAAAAACTGTTTTTT
NA many TRBJ1-2 TRBV3-1 CASSQDGGANYTF TGTGCCAGCAGCCAAGATGGCGGGGCGAACTACACCTTC
NA NA TRBJ1-2 TRBV28 CASSLRPAAHGYTF TGTGCCAGCAGTTTAAGACCCGCAGCACATGGCTACACCTTC
TRBD1 NA TRBJ1-2 TRBV7-3 CASSLTSGTEHGYTF TGTGCCAGCAGCTTAACGTCCGGGACAGAACATGGCTACACCTTC
NA NA TRBJ1-2 TRBV5-6 CASSLAAGGIHGYTF TGTGCCAGCAGCTTGGCCGCCGGAGGGATCCATGGCTACACCTTC
NA many TRBJ2-5 TRBV5-1 CASSSSGLPLQETQYF TGCGCCAGCAGCTCTTCCGGACTACCACTTCAAGAGACCCAGTACTTC
NA few TRBJ2-7 TRBV4-1 CASSQVPGSEQYF TGCGCCAGCAGCCAAGTTCCCGGGAGCGAGCAGTACTTC
TRBD2 few TRBJ2-5 TRBV11-1 CASSLRITSGAQETQYF TGTGCCAGCAGCTTAAGAATCACTAGCGGCGCCCAAGAGACCCAGTACTTC
NA many TRBJ2-3 TRBV7-2 CASSLMGRGNTDTQYF TGTGCCAGCAGCTTAATGGGGCGGGGAAACACAGATACGCAGTATTTT
TRBD1 NA TRBJ2-6 TRBV18 CASSPLTGAGANVLTF TGTGCCAGCTCACCTTTGACAGGGGCTGGGGCCAACGTCCTGACTTTC
NA few TRBJ2-7 TRBV4-3 CASSQRTFYEQYF TGCGCCAGCAGCCAAAGGACATTTTACGAGCAGTACTTC
TRBD1 NA TRBJ1-6 TRBV7-6 CVSSSDRGYSPLHF TGTGTCAGCAGCTCCGACAGGGGGTACTCACCCCTCCACTTT
NA NA TRBJ1-1 TRBV9 CASSVGPNGEAFF TGTGCCAGCAGCGTCGGACCGAACGGGGAAGCTTTCTTT
NA many TRBJ2-5 TRBV18 CASSPMGYQETQYF TGTGCCAGCTCACCAATGGGTTACCAAGAGACCCAGTACTTC
NA NA TRBJ1-3 TRBV4-3 CASSQDHGNTIYF TGCGCCAGCAGCCAAGACCATGGAAACACCATATATTTT
NA many TRBJ1-1 TRBV12-3/TRBV12-4 CASTLEGLLEYTEAFF TGTGCCAGCACCCTAGAGGGGTTACTGGAATATACTGAAGCTTTCTTT
NA few TRBJ2-1 TRBV5-5 CASSFNSGAEQFF TGTGCCAGCAGCTTTAACAGCGGCGCTGAGCAGTTCTTC
TRBD1 few TRBJ1-4 TRBV12-3/TRBV12-4 CASSYDTGTGDFATNEKLFF TGTGCCAGCAGTTACGATACCGGGACAGGGGACTTTGCAACTAATGAAAAACTGTTTTTT
TRBD1 many TRBJ1-1 TRBV12-3/TRBV12-4 CASSSNRGIGAFF TGTGCCAGCAGTTCGAACAGGGGAATTGGAGCTTTCTTT
NA many TRBJ1-2 TRBV18 CASSLGTVNYGYTF TGTGCCAGCTCACTTGGGACGGTAAACTATGGCTACACCTTC
NA many TRBJ2-7 TRBV5-5 CASSLSGIGEQYF TGTGCCAGCAGCTTGTCTGGGATAGGTGAGCAGTACTTC
NA few TRBJ1-1 TRBV5-1 CASSLRGAAFGTEAFF TGCGCCAGCAGCTTGCGAGGGGCCGCCTTTGGGACTGAAGCTTTCTTT
NA few TRBJ2-6 TRBV4-3 CASSQDLRRQLDSGANVLTF TGCGCCAGCAGCCAAGATCTCAGAAGACAGCTGGATTCTGGGGCCAACGTCCTGACTTTC
NA NA TRBJ1-1 TRBV30 CAWRAQGSTEAFF TGTGCCTGGAGAGCCCAGGGGAGCACTGAAGCTTTCTTT
NA few TRBJ2-7 TRBV4-3 CASSQVREYEQYF TGCGCCAGCAGCCAGGTCCGGGAGTACGAGCAGTACTTC
NA many TRBJ2-3 TRBV5-1 CASSLGWTVQGNADF TGCGCCAGCAGCTTGGGATGGACGGTCCAGGGGAACGCCGATTTT
TRBD1 few TRBJ2-6 TRBV7-2 CASSWKDRQDLTF TGTGCCAGCAGCTGGAAGGACAGGCAGGACCTGACTTTC
NA few TRBJ1-6 TRBV7-8 CASSPVNNSPLHF TGTGCCAGCAGCCCCGTTAATAATTCACCCCTCCACTTT
TRBD2 NA TRBJ2-5 TRBV6-1 CASWGSGGREETQYF TGTGCCAGCTGGGGTAGCGGGGGCCGGGAAGAGACCCAGTACTTC
TRBD2 NA TRBJ2-1 TRBV4-3 CASSQDVASGWNEQFF TGCGCCAGCAGCCAAGATGTGGCTAGCGGGTGGAATGAGCAGTTCTTC
TRBD2 few TRBJ2-7 TRBV7-7 CASSFGPRGAYEQYF TGTGCCAGCAGCTTTGGGCCACGGGGGGCCTACGAGCAGTACTTC
NA NA TRBJ2-5 TRBV5-1 CASSLGSQPLGRETQYF TGCGCCAGCAGCTTGGGGTCACAACCCCTGGGACGGGAGACCCAGTACTTC
TRBD1 few TRBJ1-5 TRBV11-2 CASSPEQGATHQPQHF TGTGCCAGCAGCCCGGAACAGGGGGCCACCCATCAGCCCCAGCATTTT
NA NA TRBJ1-2 TRBV20-1 CSANPDLGRGSGYTF TGCAGTGCTAATCCGGATTTAGGCAGGGGTTCGGGCTACACCTTC
NA NA TRBJ1-1 TRBV7-3 CASSLNSGSTEAFF TGTGCCAGCAGCTTAAATTCAGGGTCGACTGAAGCTTTCTTT
NA few TRBJ2-4 TRBV12-3/TRBV12-4 CASRAGLAKNIQYF TGTGCCAGCAGAGCCGGACTAGCCAAAAACATTCAGTACTTC
NA few TRBJ1-4 TRBV7-2 CASSSGPSEKLFF TGTGCCAGCAGCTCCGGACCGTCTGAAAAACTGTTTTTT
NA NA TRBJ2-5 TRBV12-5 CASGFIGSSPGTQYF TGTGCTAGTGGTTTTATAGGCTCCAGCCCGGGAACCCAGTACTTC
NA few TRBJ1-4 TRBV27 CASRGGRRTTNEKLFF TGTGCCAGCCGAGGGGGGAGGAGAACAACTAATGAAAAACTGTTTTTT
NA few TRBJ1-3 TRBV7-9 CASSLAGNSGNTIYF TGTGCCAGCAGCTTAGCGGGGAACTCTGGAAACACCATATATTTT
NA few TRBJ1-4 TRBV4-1 CASSQKWLGITNEKLFF TGCGCCAGCAGCCAAAAATGGTTAGGAATAACTAATGAAAAACTGTTTTTT
NA NA TRBJ1-4 TRBV24-1 CATSDPRTGATNEKLFF TGTGCCACCAGTGACCCTCGGACGGGGGCAACTAATGAAAAACTGTTTTTT